The clone carrying this TCR beta chain was counted only a few times. Germline V lookup: CDR1 SGDLS, CDR2 YYNGEE. The CDR3 runs to 15 residues. V was pared by 0 bases and J by 1 base, with 10 bases between. This entry is derived from a study of T cells of healthy individuals. TCRdb itself ran the 5' RACE reads through MiXCR, one entry per CDR3 protein. The sample contains about 96,000 distinct CDR3 sequences, 15% to 20% of which appear only once. The origin of this receptor is a human donor in good health. This sequence joins TRBV9 and TRBJ1-1; unclear D gene. The CDR3 region has the DNA TGTGCCAGCAGCGTAGGGGCGGGTTCGAACACTGAAGCTTTCTTT. Amino acids: CASSVGAGSNTEAFF.